This entry describes one T cell receptor beta chain. Data came from immunoSEQ multiplex PCR; TCRdb stores just in-frame clones and leaves some out. The sample has 130,000 to 150,000 clones; 80% to 90% are singletons. This entry is derived from a study of cytomegalovirus exposure and HLA in healthy donors. The donors were part of the roughly 110-subject validation cohort, which stood apart from the approximately 700-subject first cohort. The clonotype originates from a woman aged 25 to 39 in good health and CMV-seropositive. The specimen sequenced was PBMCs.

DNA of the CDR3: TGTGCCAGCAGTGAATGGGAGGACACTGAAGCTTTCTTT. This sequence encodes CASSEWEDTEAFF. The rearrangement joins TRBV6-1 to TRBJ1-1; no definite D call. The V gene lost 2 bases and the J gene lost 3 bases, with 7 bases spanning the gap. This CDR3 is 13 amino acids long. Germline V lookup: CDR1 MNHNS, CDR2 SASEGT.